This T cell receptor (beta chain) originates from a study of CD8+CD57+ T cells in acquired aplastic anemia. About the study: Across the sorted CD4+ and CD8+ cells, DNA amounts averaged roughly 3.5 ug.

According to the study, genomic DNA was the template for TCR beta VDJ and CDR3 profiling. TCRdb reprocessed the reads with MiXCR, giving one entry per CDR3 protein. This repertoire shows under 200,000 distinct CDR3 sequences, less than 50% found once; its top ten account for roughly 30%. Germline assignment: CDR1 MNHNS and CDR2 SASEGT. Trimming took off 1 base at V and 4 bases at J, with 13 bases between the two ends. The CDR3 totals 15 residues. Patients who underwent sequencing had shown CD8+CD57+ cell expansion by flow cytometry. The origin of this receptor is a human donor with aplastic anemia. Sequencing was performed on sorted CD4+, CD8+, or CD8+CD57+ T cells (not recorded which) from PBMCs. The chain joins TRBV6-1 to TRBJ1-1; D is possibly TRBD1 (6 bases). CDR3 coding DNA: TGTGCCAGCAGTGAAGTAGGGGGATCGAGCACTGAAGCTTTCTTT. The encoded protein is CASSEVGGSSTEAFF.